This entry describes one T cell receptor (beta chain). Its specificity is not known. With 3 bases removed from V and 3 bases from J, the gap between germline ends came to 12 bases. The CDR3 is 14 amino acids. Looked up from germline, CDR1 is KGHSH and CDR2 is LQKENI. The sample is drawn from a study of CD8 T cells in ankylosing spondylitis. Study results and limitations: Disease-linked clones proved CD8+ and comparatively uncommon in peripheral blood. Ankylosing spondylitis blood appeared to be characterized by a TCR beta motif of eight highly homologous variants. Disease-linked clones were reportedly significantly enriched in matched ankylosing spondylitis synovial fluid.

Construction of TCR beta libraries was performed using quantitative 5'-RACE with molecular barcodes. TCRdb analysed the 5' RACE reads with MiXCR anew, one entry per CDR3 protein. The sample holds over 700,000 distinct CDR3 sequences, around 20% seen once. The TCR originated in a male donor with ankylosing spondylitis. Sequenced input: blood, either unsorted or a sorted T cell fraction (not recorded which). The chain is built from TRBV18 and TRBJ2-7; D perhaps matches TRBD1 (5 bases). CDR3: CASSPGPGIYEQYF. The CDR3 DNA reads TGTGCCAGCTCACCTGGCCCAGGGATCTACGAGCAGTACTTC.